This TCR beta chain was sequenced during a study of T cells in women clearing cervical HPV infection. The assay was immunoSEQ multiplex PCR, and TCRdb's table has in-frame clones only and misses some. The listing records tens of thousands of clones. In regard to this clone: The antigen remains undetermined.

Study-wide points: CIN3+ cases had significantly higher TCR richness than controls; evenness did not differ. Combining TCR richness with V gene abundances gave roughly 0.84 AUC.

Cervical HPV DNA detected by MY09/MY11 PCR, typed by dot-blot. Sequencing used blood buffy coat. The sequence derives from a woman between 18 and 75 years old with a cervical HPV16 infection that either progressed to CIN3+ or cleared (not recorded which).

CDR3 in amino acids: CASSPTSGGADTQYF. CDR3 bases read: TGTGCCAGCAGTCCGACTAGCGGGGGTGCAGATACG. This chain links TRBV6-4 with TRBJ2-3; TRBD2 aligns across 12 bases. The CDR3 goes on 3 residues after the read ends, and that part is filled in from the germline J gene. Unmatched junction bases numbered 4, after V lost 5 bases and J lost 4 bases. The CDR3 extends over 15 amino acids. CDR1 MRHNA and CDR2 SNTAGT come from the germline V gene.